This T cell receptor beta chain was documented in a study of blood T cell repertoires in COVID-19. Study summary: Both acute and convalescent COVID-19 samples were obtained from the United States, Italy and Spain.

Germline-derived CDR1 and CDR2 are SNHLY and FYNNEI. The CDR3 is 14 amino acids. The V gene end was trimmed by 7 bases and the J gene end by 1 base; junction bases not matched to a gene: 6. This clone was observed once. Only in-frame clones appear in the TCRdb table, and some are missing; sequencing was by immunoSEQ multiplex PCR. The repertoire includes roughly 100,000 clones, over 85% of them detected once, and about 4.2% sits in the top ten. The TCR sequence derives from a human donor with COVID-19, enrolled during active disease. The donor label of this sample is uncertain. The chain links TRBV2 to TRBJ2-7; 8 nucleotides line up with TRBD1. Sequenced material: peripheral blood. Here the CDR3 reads CASNLGQASYEQYF. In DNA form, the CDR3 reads TGTGCCAGCAATCTGGGACAGGCGTCCTACGAGCAGTACTTC.